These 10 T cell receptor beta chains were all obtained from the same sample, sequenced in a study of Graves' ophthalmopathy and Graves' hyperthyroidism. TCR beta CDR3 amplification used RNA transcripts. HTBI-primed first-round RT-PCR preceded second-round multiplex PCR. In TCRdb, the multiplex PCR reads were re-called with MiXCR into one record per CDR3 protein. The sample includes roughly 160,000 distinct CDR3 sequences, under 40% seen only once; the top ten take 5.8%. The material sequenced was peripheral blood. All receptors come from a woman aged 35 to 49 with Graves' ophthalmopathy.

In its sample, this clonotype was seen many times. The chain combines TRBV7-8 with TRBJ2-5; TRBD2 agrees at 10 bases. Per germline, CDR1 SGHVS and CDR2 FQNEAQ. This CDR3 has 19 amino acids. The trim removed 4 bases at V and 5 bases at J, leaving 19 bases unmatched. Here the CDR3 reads CASSSLAASGSPLRETQYF. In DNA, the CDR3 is TGTGCCAGCAGCTCTCTGGCGGCTAGCGGGAGCCCCCTGAGGGAGACCCAGTACTTC.

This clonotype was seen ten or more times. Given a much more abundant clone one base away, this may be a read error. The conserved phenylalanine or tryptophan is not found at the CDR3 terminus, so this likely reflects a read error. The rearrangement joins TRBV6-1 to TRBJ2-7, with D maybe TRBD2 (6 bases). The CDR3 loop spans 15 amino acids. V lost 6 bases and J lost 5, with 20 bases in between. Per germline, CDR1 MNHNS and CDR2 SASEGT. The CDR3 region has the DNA TGTGCCAGCAGGAACCCCGCTGGAGGGGAGGACGAGCAGTACCTC. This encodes CASRNPAGGEDEQYL.

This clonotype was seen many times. CDR3 region: CSVEASWASEAFF. The CDR3 DNA follows: TGCAGCGTTGAAGCCTCCTGGGCTTCTGAAGCTTTCTTT. The V gene is TRBV29-1, the J gene TRBJ1-1, with D unresolved. The CDR3 length is 13 residues. The V and J ends lost 1 base and 6 bases respectively, with 12 bases between them. CDR1 and CDR2 from the germline V gene are SQVTM and ANQGSEA.

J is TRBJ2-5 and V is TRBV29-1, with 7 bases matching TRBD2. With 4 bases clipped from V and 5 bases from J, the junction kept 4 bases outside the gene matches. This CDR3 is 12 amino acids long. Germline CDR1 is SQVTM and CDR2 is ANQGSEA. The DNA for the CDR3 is TGCAGCGTTGGGGGAGGGGAGGAGACCCAGTACTTC. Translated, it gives CSVGGGEETQYF.

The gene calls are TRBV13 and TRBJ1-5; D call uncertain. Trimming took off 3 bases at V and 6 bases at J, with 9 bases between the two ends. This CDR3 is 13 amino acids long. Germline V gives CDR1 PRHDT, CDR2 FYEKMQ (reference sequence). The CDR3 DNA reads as TGTGCCAGCAGCTTGGGTCCAGTTCAGCCCCAGCATTTT. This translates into CASSLGPVQPQHF.

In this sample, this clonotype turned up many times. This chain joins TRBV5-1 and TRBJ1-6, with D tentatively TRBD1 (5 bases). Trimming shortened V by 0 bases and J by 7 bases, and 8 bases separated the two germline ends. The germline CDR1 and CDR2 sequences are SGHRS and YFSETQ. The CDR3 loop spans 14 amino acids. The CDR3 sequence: CASSLAGQNSPLHF. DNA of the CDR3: TGCGCCAGCAGCTTGGCGGGGCAAAATTCACCCCTCCACTTT.

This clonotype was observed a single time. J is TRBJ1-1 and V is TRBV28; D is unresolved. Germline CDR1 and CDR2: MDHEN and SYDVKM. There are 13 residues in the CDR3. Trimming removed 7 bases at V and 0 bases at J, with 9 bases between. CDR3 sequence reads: CASTQVMNTEAFF. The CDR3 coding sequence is TGTGCCAGCACTCAAGTGATGAACACTGAAGCTTTCTTT.

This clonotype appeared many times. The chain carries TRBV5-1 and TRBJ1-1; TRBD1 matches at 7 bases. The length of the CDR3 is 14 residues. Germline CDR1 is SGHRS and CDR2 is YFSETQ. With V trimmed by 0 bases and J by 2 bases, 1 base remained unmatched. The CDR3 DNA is TGCGCCAGCAGCTTGGGGGACAGTAACACTGAAGCTTTCTTT. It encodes CASSLGDSNTEAFF.

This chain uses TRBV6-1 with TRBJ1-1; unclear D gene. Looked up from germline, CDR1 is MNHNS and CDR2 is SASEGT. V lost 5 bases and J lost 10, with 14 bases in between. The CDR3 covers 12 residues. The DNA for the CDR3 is TGTGCCAGCAGTCTAATACTTAAGGTAGCTTTCTTT. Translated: CASSLILKVAFF.

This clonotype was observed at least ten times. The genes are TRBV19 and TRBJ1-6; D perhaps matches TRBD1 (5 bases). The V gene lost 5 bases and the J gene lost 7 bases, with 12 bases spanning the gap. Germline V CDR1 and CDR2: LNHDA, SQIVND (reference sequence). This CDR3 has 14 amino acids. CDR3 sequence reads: CASSAGRQNSPLHF. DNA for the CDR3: TGTGCCAGTAGTGCGGGACGGCAAAATTCACCCCTCCACTTT.